These 8 T cell receptor beta chains share one sample of origin, sequenced in a study of blood T cell repertoires in COVID-19. TCRdb keeps only in-frame clones here, not all; method: immunoSEQ multiplex PCR. The repertoire has about 160,000 clones, about four fifths of them found once; the top ten carry roughly 3.4%. Sequenced input: PBMCs or T cells enriched from blood (not recorded which). The receptors shown here come from a woman aged 60-70 years who had recovered from COVID-19.

CDR3 amino acids: CASSLGPQETQYF. The CDR3 nucleotides are TGTGCCAGCAGCTTAGGGCCGCAAGAGACCCAGTACTTC. This chain connects TRBV7-2 to TRBJ2-5; D gene ambiguous. CDR1 is SGHTA, CDR2 FQGNSA, per germline. The CDR3 runs 13 residues. V lost 1 base and J 2 bases, leaving 5 bases between the germline ends.

This clone has a single count. The rearrangement uses TRBV29-1 and TRBJ2-1; the match to TRBD1 covers 10 bases. The trim removed 5 bases at V and 10 bases at J, leaving 11 bases unmatched. Per the germline V gene, CDR1 is SQVTM and CDR2 is ANQGSEA. The CDR3 covers 14 residues. The CDR3 here is CSVSGQGLAGEQFF. CDR3 bases: TGCAGCGTTTCGGGACAGGGGTTAGCAGGAGAGCAGTTCTTC.

The chain uses TRBV29-1 and TRBJ2-7; TRBD1 is a possible D gene (5 bases). Germline assignment: CDR1 SQVTM and CDR2 ANQGSEA. CDR3 length: 12 residues. The V end lost 4 bases, the J end lost 5 bases, and 12 bases lay between the germline ends. The CDR3 reads CSVVGPANEQYF. The CDR3, as DNA: TGCAGCGTTGTGGGGCCCGCCAACGAGCAGTACTTC.

The V call is TRBV6-5, the J call TRBJ1-1; D is perhaps TRBD1 (6 bases). From germline, CDR1 is MNHEY and CDR2 SVGAGI. The CDR3 has 14 residues. Trimming cost V 2 bases and J 5 bases, with 12 bases left between them. CDR3 protein: CASSYGGARTEAFF. CDR3 nucleotides: TGTGCCAGCAGTTACGGGGGCGCGAGGACTGAAGCTTTCTTT.

This rearrangement joins TRBV7-3 to TRBJ2-3, with 9 bases that match TRBD2. This CDR3 has 16 amino acids. V trimming: 1 base; J trimming: 4 bases; junction bases outside the gene matches: 6. Per germline, CDR1 SGHTA and CDR2 FQGTGA. DNA of the CDR3: TGTGCCAGCAGCTTAAAGGCTAGCGGGGTACCAGATACGCAGTATTTT. This gives the protein CASSLKASGVPDTQYF.

The chain uses TRBV7-8 and TRBJ2-7; 7 bases align to TRBD1. CDR3 length: 15 residues. Germline-derived CDR1 and CDR2 are SGHVS and FQNEAQ. The junction had 2 bases not matched to a gene; V was cut back by 0 bases and J by 0 bases. In nucleotides, the CDR3 is TGTGCCAGCAGCTTAGCGGCAGGGGGCTCCTACGAGCAGTACTTC. It is translated as CASSLAAGGSYEQYF. The full variable domain, in which reference TRBV7-8 and TRBJ2-7 provide the parts outside the CDR3, is GAGVSQSPRYKVAKRGQDVALRCDPISGHVSLFWYQQALGQGPEFLTYFQNEAQLDKSGLPSDRFFAERPEGSVSTLKIQRTQQEDSAVYLCASSLAAGGSYEQYFGPGTRLTVT.

V usage is TRBV7-6 and J usage is TRBJ2-7; D is uncertain. Germline V gives CDR1 SGHVS, CDR2 FNYEAQ. V was clipped by 5 bases and J by 7 bases, with 15 bases between them. The CDR3 contains 13 residues. Here the CDR3 reads CASSTDISWEQYF. For the CDR3, the DNA is TGTGCCAGCAGCACCGACATATCTTGGGAGCAGTACTTC.

CDR3: CASSKAFRREPGRNEQFF. The CDR3, as DNA: TGTGCCAGCAGCAAAGCATTCCGTAGGGAGCCCGGTAGGAATGAGCAGTTCTTC. The rearrangement links TRBV21-1 to TRBJ2-1; the D call of TRBD2 is as the table states it, not checked on the DNA. TRBV21-1 is a known pseudogene. The CDR3 totals 18 residues.